A single sample gave rise to the 13 T cell receptor beta chains below, sequenced in a study of blood T cell repertoires in COVID-19. Using immunoSEQ multiplex PCR, the repertoire was profiled, and TCRdb retains in-frame clones only, with some absent. The table shows under 90,000 clones, with 70% to 85% occurring only once. Specimen: peripheral blood. The source of these receptors is a man between 45 and 60 years old with active or convalescent COVID-19.

The chain has TRBV30 and TRBJ2-6; tentative D call: TRBD1 (5 bases). V was pared by 7 bases and J by 2 bases, with 9 bases between. This CDR3 region has 13 residues. Looked up from germline, CDR1 is GTSNPN and CDR2 is SVGIG (reference sequence). The CDR3: CASGYPGANVLTF. Here the CDR3 DNA reads TGTGCCTCAGGGTACCCTGGGGCCAACGTCCTGACTTTC.

This clone appeared a single time. This chain joins TRBV19 and TRBJ2-5; 10 bases are shared with TRBD2. Germline V lookup: CDR1 LNHDA, CDR2 SQIVND (reference sequence). The ends lost 4 bases at V and 5 bases at J; junction bases unmatched: 10. The CDR3 contains 16 residues. The CDR3 loop reads CASSTKRGGVLETQYF. Here the CDR3 DNA reads TGTGCCAGTAGTACCAAGCGGGGGGGCGTTTTGGAGACCCAGTACTTC.

The chain uses TRBV30 and TRBJ1-5; D uncertain. CDR1 is GTSNPN, CDR2 SVGIG, per germline (reference sequence). The V end was cut by 3 bases, the J end by 7 bases, with 19 bases between. The CDR3 is made up of 15 amino acids. The CDR3 loop reads CAWSASRDEGQPQHF. CDR3 bases: TGTGCCTGGAGCGCTTCCCGGGATGAGGGACAGCCCCAGCATTTT. Looking up the rest from reference TRBV30 and TRBJ1-5 gives the full variable domain: SQTIHQWPATLVQPVGSPLSLECTVEGTSNPNLYWYRQAAGRGLQLLFYSVGIGQISSEVPQNLSASRPQDRQFILSSKKLLLSDSGFYLCAWSASRDEGQPQHFGDGTRLSIL.

This clone appeared once. The V gene is TRBV24-1, the J gene TRBJ2-5; D remains unclear. Germline loops: CDR1 KGHDR, CDR2 SFDVKD. This CDR3 comprises 14 residues. The V end lost 4 bases, the J end lost 3 bases, and 11 bases lay between the germline ends. The CDR3 is CATSDSHSEETQYF. Written as DNA, the CDR3 is TGTGCCACCAGTGACTCCCATTCAGAAGAGACCCAGTACTTC.

In this sample, this clone turned up a few times. The V and J genes are TRBV5-1 and TRBJ2-5; D not certain. The CDR3 totals 14 residues. CDR1 is SGHRS, CDR2 YFSETQ, per germline. The V gene lost 0 bases and the J gene lost 0 bases, with 6 bases spanning the gap. DNA for the CDR3: TGCGCCAGCAGCTTGGAACTGTACCAAGAGACCCAGTACTTC. This translates into CASSLELYQETQYF.

The rearrangement joins TRBV6-5 to TRBJ2-7, with D tentatively TRBD2 (6 bases). CDR1 is MNHEY and CDR2 is SVGAGI in the germline V gene. The CDR3 loop spans 16 amino acids. The ends were cut back, 2 bases at V and 0 bases at J, with 14 bases in the middle. The CDR3, as DNA: TGTGCCAGCAGTTACGGTGGAGGGAGTACCTCCTACGAGCAGTACTTC. This encodes CASSYGGGSTSYEQYF.

The chain recombines TRBV9 with TRBJ2-3, with 10 positions matching TRBD2. Trimming at V came to 3 bases and at J to 0 bases, leaving 4 bases not matched to a gene. The germline V gene encodes CDR1 SGDLS and CDR2 YYNGEE. The CDR3 contains 16 residues. In nucleotides, the CDR3 is TGTGCCAGCAGCGCACTAGCGGGGTTCAGCACAGATACGCAGTATTTT. Translating it yields CASSALAGFSTDTQYF.

This sequence joins TRBV25-1 and TRBJ2-7, with a weak D call TRBD2 (5 bases). Trimming cost V 4 bases and J 4 bases, with 5 bases left between them. Germline assignment: CDR1 MGHDK and CDR2 SYGVNS. The CDR3 is 11 amino acids. CDR3 protein: CASSGGYEQYF. The DNA of the CDR3 is TGTGCCAGCAGTGGAGGGTACGAGCAGTACTTC.

This rearrangement joins TRBV5-1 to TRBJ2-5; tentative D call: TRBD1 (8 bases). The CDR3 loop spans 15 amino acids. V gave up 2 bases and J gave up 4 bases, with 15 bases separating them. In germline, CDR1 is SGHRS, CDR2 YFSETQ. For the CDR3, the DNA is TGCGCCAGCAGCTTTCAAACAGGGGGGGGAGAGACCCAGTACTTC. Translation gives CASSFQTGGGETQYF.

This chain joins TRBV7-2 and TRBJ2-5; D perhaps matches TRBD1 (6 bases). Trimming took off 2 bases at V and 5 bases at J, with 12 bases between the two ends. The V gene's germline CDR1 is SGHTA and CDR2 FQGNSA. The CDR3 is 14 amino acids. This chain's CDR3 is CASSLNQGWETQYF. In DNA form, the CDR3 reads TGTGCCAGCAGCTTAAACCAGGGGTGGGAGACCCAGTACTTC. Based on the CDR3 plus reference TRBV7-2 and TRBJ2-5, the full variable domain is GAGVSQSPSNKVTEKGKDVELRCDPISGHTALYWYRQSLGQGLEFLIYFQGNSAPDKSGLPSDRFSAERTGGSVSTLTIQRTQQEDSAVYLCASSLNQGWETQYFGPGTRLLVL.

This sequence joins TRBV2 and TRBJ2-3; 11 positions match TRBD2. This CDR3 comprises 15 residues. V lost 6 bases, J lost 5 bases, and 7 bases stayed unmatched. In germline, CDR1 is SNHLY, CDR2 FYNNEI. CDR3 coding DNA: TGTGCCAGCAGCGACCTAGCGGGGGGTCAAGATACGCAGTATTTT. Its protein product is CASSDLAGGQDTQYF.

This chain joins TRBV27 and TRBJ1-2; D might be TRBD1 (5 bases). The CDR3 length is 13 residues. Per the germline V gene, CDR1 is MNHEY and CDR2 is SMNVEV (reference sequence). Deletions cut 4 bases from V and 2 bases from J, with 8 bases between. CDR3 amino acids: CASSSTVNYGYTF. The DNA of the CDR3 is TGTGCCAGCAGTTCGACAGTGAACTATGGCTACACCTTC.

The chain carries TRBV7-9 and TRBJ2-1; tentatively, D is TRBD2 (5 bases). With 0 bases removed from V and 10 bases from J, the gap between germline ends came to 10 bases. The CDR3 is made up of 13 amino acids. CDR1 is SEHNR and CDR2 is FQNEAQ in the germline V gene (reference sequence). Written as DNA, the CDR3 is TGTGCCAGCAGCTTAGCTAGCGTCGGGGAGCAGTTCTTC. It encodes CASSLASVGEQFF.